Below are 27 T cell receptor beta chains sequenced from a single sample in a study of T cells in tumors after PD-1 blockade. The method was immunoSEQ multiplex PCR; TCRdb's version includes in-frame clones alone and lacks a portion of them. In the table there are tens of thousands of clones, over 65% of which are singletons. The sequences come from PBMCs, collected after anti-PD-1 treatment. The source of these receptors is a human donor with basal cell carcinoma.

V and J are TRBV11-1 and TRBJ2-7; 12 bases are shared with TRBD1. Looked up from germline, CDR1 is SGHAT and CDR2 is FQDESV (reference sequence). CDR3 size: 16 residues. Trimming at V came to 3 bases and at J to 2 bases, leaving 5 bases not matched to a gene. The CDR3 DNA sequence: TGTGCCAGCAGCTTGGCCGGGACAGGGGGCCCCTACGAGCAGTACTTC. Protein sequence: CASSLAGTGGPYEQYF.

The genes are TRBV4-2 and TRBJ2-2; 7 positions match TRBD1. Germline V gene lookup returns CDR1 LGHNA and CDR2 YNFKEQ. With 4 bases clipped from V and 7 bases from J, the junction kept 9 bases outside the gene matches. This CDR3 contains 15 residues. The CDR3, as DNA: TGTGCCAGCAGCCCCACGGGACAGAGCAGCGGGGAGCTGTTTTTT. This codes for CASSPTGQSSGELFF.

The chain couples TRBV6-5 to TRBJ2-7, with D possibly TRBD2 on 5 matching bases. The CDR3 runs to 14 residues. Germline-derived CDR1 and CDR2 are MNHEY and SVGAGI. Trimming stripped 0 bases from V and 5 bases from J, with 11 bases between. CDR3 residues: CASSYSGVLDEQYF. Written as DNA, the CDR3 is TGTGCCAGCAGTTACTCCGGGGTTCTGGACGAGCAGTACTTC.

The CDR3 DNA follows: TGTGCCTCCAAAATAGACAGACTGAACACTGAAGCTTTCTTT. It is translated as CASKIDRLNTEAFF. This rearrangement joins TRBV10-3 to TRBJ1-1, with a weak D call TRBD1 (5 bases). Trimming cost V 11 bases and J 0 bases, with 16 bases left between them. CDR3 size: 14 residues. The V gene's germline CDR1 is ENHRY and CDR2 SYGVKD.

The gene calls are TRBV11-3 and TRBJ2-3; D tentatively fits TRBD1 or TRBD2 (5 bases each). Germline V CDR1 and CDR2: SGHNT, YENEEA. This CDR3 has 14 residues. Deletions cut 5 bases from V and 4 bases from J, with 13 bases between. The CDR3 region has the DNA TGTGCCAGCAGCGCCGGGGCTGTGTCAGATACGCAGTATTTT. The encoded protein is CASSAGAVSDTQYF.

The gene calls are TRBV7-9 and TRBJ1-1, with D maybe TRBD1 (5 bases). CDR3 size: 13 residues. Trimming removed 5 bases from V and 7 bases from J, with 14 bases in between. The germline V gene has CDR1 SEHNR and CDR2 FQNEAQ (reference sequence). This CDR3 is CASSPGQGGEAFF. For the CDR3, the DNA is TGTGCCAGCAGCCCCGGGCAGGGAGGTGAAGCTTTCTTT.

The chain combines TRBV19 with TRBJ2-3; D may be TRBD1 or TRBD2 (5 bases each). The germline V and J ends were trimmed by 5 bases and 8 bases, with 17 bases remaining between them. The germline CDR1 and CDR2 sequences are LNHDA and SQIVND (reference sequence). The CDR3 totals 14 residues. This CDR3 reads CASSLGPGEGTQYF. The CDR3 DNA reads as TGTGCCAGTAGTCTGGGACCCGGGGAAGGTACGCAGTATTTT.

This clone appeared once. Other nucleotide sequences in the sample specify the same CDR3. The chain employs TRBV5-1 and TRBJ1-5; unclear D gene. Germline V gives CDR1 SGHRS, CDR2 YFSETQ. The V and J ends lost 0 bases and 2 bases respectively, with 6 bases between them. The CDR3 runs 14 residues. This CDR3 reads CASSLGTGNQPQHF. For the CDR3, the DNA is TGCGCCAGCAGCTTGGGTACAGGCAATCAGCCCCAGCATTTT. The whole variable domain, filled in from reference TRBV5-1 and TRBJ1-5, reads KAGVTQTPRYLIKTRGQQVTLSCSPISGHRSVSWYQQTPGQGLQFLFEYFSETQRNKGNFPGRFSGRQFSNSRSEMNVSTLELGDSALYLCASSLGTGNQPQHFGDGTRLSIL.

The chain is built from TRBV5-1 and TRBJ1-4; 7 nucleotides agree with TRBD1. V shed 4 bases, J shed 3 bases, and the junction held 6 bases outside the gene matches. Germline lookup yields CDR1 SGHRS and CDR2 YFSETQ. The CDR3 loop spans 15 amino acids. The DNA of the CDR3 is TGCGCCAGCAGCGAACAGGGGAGGGCTAATGAAAAACTGTTTTTT. Translation: CASSEQGRANEKLFF.

V is TRBV27 and J is TRBJ2-5; weak D call: TRBD2 (6 bases). This CDR3 region has 14 residues. Germline lookup yields CDR1 MNHEY and CDR2 SMNVEV (reference sequence). Trimming removed 0 bases at V and 4 bases at J, with 9 bases between. The CDR3 sequence: CASSLSFGGETQYF. In DNA form, the CDR3 reads TGTGCCAGCAGTTTATCATTCGGGGGAGAGACCCAGTACTTC.

V and J are TRBV29-1 and TRBJ2-3; 11 nucleotides agree with TRBD2. There are 15 residues in the CDR3. Trimming at V came to 6 bases and at J to 6 bases, leaving 11 bases not matched to a gene. CDR1 SQVTM and CDR2 ANQGSEA come from the germline V gene. CDR3 DNA sequence: TGCAGCGTCGTCTTACCTAGCGGGGGGCTCGATACGCAGTATTTT. It translates to CSVVLPSGGLDTQYF.

The sample holds one count of this clone. The chain carries TRBV30 and TRBJ2-1; 10 bases line up with TRBD1. The CDR3 contains 14 residues. With 8 bases clipped from V and 10 bases from J, the junction kept 14 bases outside the gene matches. Looked up from germline, CDR1 is GTSNPN and CDR2 is SVGIG (reference sequence). CDR3 DNA sequence: TGTGCCCGGGGTGTGGGACAGGGGATGGGGGAGCAGTTCTTC. Translation gives CARGVGQGMGEQFF.

This clone was picked up one time. V gene TRBV6-2 or TRBV6-3 combines with J gene TRBJ1-5; 11 nucleotides line up with TRBD1. Per the germline V gene, CDR1 is MNHEY and CDR2 is SVGEGT. V gave up 5 bases and J gave up 6 bases; unmatched junction bases: 6. The CDR3 consists of 15 residues. In nucleotides, the CDR3 is TGTGCCAGCAGTCGTGTCGGGACAGGGGGTCAGCCCCAGCATTTT. Protein: CASSRVGTGGQPQHF.

This rearrangement joins TRBV10-1 to TRBJ2-5; 13 bases align to TRBD2. The length of the CDR3 is 15 residues. Trimming at V came to 5 bases and at J to 5 bases, leaving 5 bases not matched to a gene. The germline gives CDR1 WNHNN, CDR2 SYGVQD (reference sequence). DNA of the CDR3: TGCGCCAGCAGTCTCGGGACTAGCGGGGCGGAGACCCAGTACTTC. Translation gives CASSLGTSGAETQYF.

V is TRBV2 and J is TRBJ2-7; D remains unclear. From germline, CDR1 is SNHLY and CDR2 FYNNEI. CDR3 length: 15 residues. Trimming shortened V by 2 bases and J by 0 bases, and 11 bases separated the two germline ends. The CDR3 DNA reads as TGTGCCAGCAGTGAAAAAGGTTTTAGCTCCTACGAGCAGTACTTC. Translating gives CASSEKGFSSYEQYF.

This chain links TRBV2 with TRBJ1-1; no clear D. The CDR3 sequence is 15 residues long. V shed 2 bases and J shed 3 bases, with 13 bases lying between them. From germline, CDR1 is SNHLY and CDR2 FYNNEI. DNA of the CDR3: TGTGCCAGCAGTGAACCGGGAGGCGGGGACACTGAAGCTTTCTTT. Encoded protein: CASSEPGGGDTEAFF.

Only a few counts were recorded for this clone. The CDR3 sequence is CASSLSTGSLNSPLHF. CDR3 nucleotide sequence: TGTGCCAGCAGCTTATCGACAGGCAGCCTTAATTCACCCCTCCACTTT. The genes are TRBV5-4 and TRBJ1-6; maybe TRBD1 (6 bases). With 2 bases removed from V and 6 bases from J, the gap between germline ends came to 15 bases. This CDR3 spans 16 amino acids. CDR1 is SGHNT and CDR2 is YYREEE in the germline V gene (reference sequence).

CDR3 in DNA: TGTGCCACCAGCAGAGCGAAGGGGGGGAGCTCCTACAATGAGCAGTTCTTC. This translates into CATSRAKGGSSYNEQFF. V is TRBV15 and J is TRBJ2-1, with D perhaps TRBD2 (7 bases). From germline, CDR1 is LNHNV and CDR2 YYDKDF (reference sequence). With 1 base removed from V and 0 bases from J, the gap between germline ends came to 13 bases. This CDR3 comprises 17 residues.

The genes are TRBV5-1 and TRBJ2-1; 12 bases are a match to TRBD2. The V gene end was trimmed by 0 bases and the J gene end by 4 bases; junction bases not matched to a gene: 2. CDR1 is SGHRS and CDR2 is YFSETQ in the germline V gene. This CDR3 has 16 amino acids. Written as DNA, the CDR3 is TGCGCCAGCAGCTTGGATCTAGCGGGGGGGTACAATGAGCAGTTCTTC. It translates to CASSLDLAGGYNEQFF.

The chain couples TRBV19 to TRBJ1-3; no definite D call. Germline V gives CDR1 LNHDA, CDR2 SQIVND (reference sequence). The CDR3 has 13 amino acids. Trimming took 7 bases from V and 0 from J, leaving 7 bases between them. CDR3 loop: CASKKTSGNTIYF. Written as DNA, the CDR3 is TGTGCCAGTAAAAAAACCTCTGGAAACACCATATATTTT.

The chain links TRBV5-1 to TRBJ1-5; no clear D gene. The V gene lost 5 bases and the J gene lost 2 bases, with 14 bases spanning the gap. Germline CDR1 reads SGHRS; CDR2 reads YFSETQ. The CDR3 loop spans 15 amino acids. CDR3 DNA sequence: TGCGCCAGCAGGTTTGGAACAAATGGCAATCAGCCCCAGCATTTT. This sequence encodes CASRFGTNGNQPQHF.

The chain uses TRBV11-3 and TRBJ2-1, with 7 nucleotides matching TRBD1. The CDR3 contains 12 residues. Germline-derived CDR1 and CDR2 are SGHNT and YENEEA. Unmatched junction bases numbered 1, after V lost 5 bases and J lost 6 bases. CDR3 sequence reads: CASSPGGNEQFF. The CDR3 DNA reads TGTGCCAGCAGCCCAGGGGGCAATGAGCAGTTCTTC.

The V and J genes are TRBV30 and TRBJ2-6, with unresolved D. V lost 2 bases and J lost 1, with 0 bases in between. The germline CDR1 and CDR2 sequences are GTSNPN and SVGIG (reference sequence). The CDR3 is 12 residues long. Here the CDR3 reads CAWSSGANVLTF. Here the CDR3 DNA reads TGTGCCTGGAGTTCTGGGGCCAACGTCCTGACTTTC.

This clone occurred once. This chain links TRBV19 with TRBJ1-4; no definite D call. Germline-derived CDR1 and CDR2 are LNHDA and SQIVND (reference sequence). The CDR3 is 15 residues long. V gave up 6 bases and J gave up 6 bases, with 17 bases separating them. CDR3 in amino acids: CASSASTGGHEKLFF. The DNA of the CDR3 is TGTGCCAGTAGCGCCTCGACTGGCGGCCATGAAAAACTGTTTTTT. Looking up the rest from reference TRBV19 and TRBJ1-4 gives the full variable domain: DGGITQSPKYLFRKEGQNVTLSCEQNLNHDAMYWYRQDPGQGLRLIYYSQIVNDFQKGDIAEGYSVSREKKESFPLTVTSAQKNPTAFYLCASSASTGGHEKLFFGSGTQLSVL.

The genes are TRBV19 and TRBJ1-5; perhaps TRBD1 as D (5 bases). CDR1 LNHDA and CDR2 SQIVND come from the germline V gene (reference sequence). Between the trimmed V and J ends, which lost 5 bases and 6 bases, there was a span of 17 bases. The CDR3 runs to 15 residues. The CDR3 DNA follows: TGTGCCAGTAGTCCGACAGTGGGCCTTAGTCAGCCCCAGCATTTT. Translation gives CASSPTVGLSQPQHF.

The CDR3 DNA follows: TGTGCCAGCAGCTTATTTCCCAGGGGAGGAAATCAGCCCCAGCATTTT. Amino acid sequence: CASSLFPRGGNQPQHF. The chain uses TRBV7-2 and TRBJ1-5, with D perhaps matching TRBD1 (6 bases). This CDR3 comprises 16 residues. Deletions cut 2 bases from V and 4 bases from J, with 15 bases between. CDR1 is SGHTA and CDR2 is FQGNSA in the germline V gene.

This clone appeared a few times. This chain uses TRBV5-5 with TRBJ2-2, with a weak D call TRBD1 (5 bases). V lost 0 bases and J lost 4, with 10 bases in between. This CDR3 has 15 residues. Germline CDR1 and CDR2: SGHKS and YYEKEE (reference sequence). This CDR3 is CASSLAGSTTGELFF. CDR3 nucleotide sequence: TGTGCCAGCAGCTTGGCAGGGTCGACCACCGGGGAGCTGTTTTTT.